What follows is one T cell receptor (beta chain) and its context. With V trimmed by 4 bases and J by 6 bases, 6 bases remained unmatched. CDR1 SGHKS and CDR2 YYEKEE come from the germline V gene (reference sequence). The CDR3 is 14 residues long. This record belongs to a study of blood T cell repertoires in COVID-19. Looking at the study overall: Sample material is recorded as cDNA or gDNA derived from T cells, B-cell-depleted T cells, or PBMCs.

Authors' analysis steps: Estimation of nucleated cell counts relied on the amplification of reference gene primers. TCRdb's copy holds only in-frame clones and misses some; the assay was immunoSEQ multiplex PCR. V and J calls and clone size are those listed in that table; D and trimming were worked out from the DNA. The sample includes roughly 290,000 clones, 80% to 90% of them seen just once. Cohort 3 donors counted as recovered after two negative PCRs, clearance, or resolved symptoms. This TCR derives from a man aged 25 to 40 who had recovered from COVID-19. The chain links TRBV5-5 to TRBJ2-1; 8 bases agree with TRBD1. The specimen sequenced was PBMCs or T cells enriched from blood (not recorded which). Here the CDR3 reads CASSPHRGTNEQFF. CDR3 sequence (DNA): TGTGCCAGCAGCCCCCACAGGGGGACCAATGAGCAGTTCTTC.